This TCR beta chain derives from a study of control samples from healthy donors and cancer patients. The method was immunoSEQ multiplex PCR; TCRdb's version includes in-frame clones alone and lacks a portion of them. The data hold tens of thousands of clones, with about 92% observed a single time. In germline, CDR1 is MNHNY, CDR2 SVGAGI (reference sequence). This CDR3 spans 16 amino acids. V gave up 2 bases and J gave up 7 bases, with 20 bases separating them. Input material: PBMCs. The V and J genes are TRBV6-6 and TRBJ1-2, with D perhaps TRBD1 (6 bases). This TCR was sampled from a man in his forties or fifties with colorectal cancer. The CDR3 here is CASSYGSSGVAAGYTF. In nucleotides, the CDR3 is TGTGCCAGCAGTTACGGGAGTTCAGGGGTCGCTGCTGGCTACACCTTC.